This T cell receptor (beta chain) derives from a study of blood T cell repertoires in COVID-19. Study information: PBMCs, B-cell-depleted T cells, or T cells were the source of the cDNA or gDNA that made up the material.

Assignments of participants to cohorts depended upon their own reported clinical history. The CDR3 contains 11 residues when both ends are counted. Germline loops: CDR1 MGHDK, CDR2 SYGVNS. Profiling relied on immunoSEQ multiplex PCR, and the TCRdb table lists in-frame clones only, not all of them. The sample contains fewer than 200,000 clones, 79% of which appear only once. This clone was recorded at least ten times. No DNA is shown, since the ends of the CDR3 on it are uncertain; the CDR3 is the one TCRdb lists. The receptor comes from an older woman in a cohort exposed to, infected with or recovered from COVID-19 (not recorded which). Specimen: PBMCs or T cells enriched from blood (not recorded which). J is TRBJ2-3 and V is TRBV25-1; the table assigns TRBD2, which was not confirmed against the DNA. The CDR3 spells CASSSSDTQYF.